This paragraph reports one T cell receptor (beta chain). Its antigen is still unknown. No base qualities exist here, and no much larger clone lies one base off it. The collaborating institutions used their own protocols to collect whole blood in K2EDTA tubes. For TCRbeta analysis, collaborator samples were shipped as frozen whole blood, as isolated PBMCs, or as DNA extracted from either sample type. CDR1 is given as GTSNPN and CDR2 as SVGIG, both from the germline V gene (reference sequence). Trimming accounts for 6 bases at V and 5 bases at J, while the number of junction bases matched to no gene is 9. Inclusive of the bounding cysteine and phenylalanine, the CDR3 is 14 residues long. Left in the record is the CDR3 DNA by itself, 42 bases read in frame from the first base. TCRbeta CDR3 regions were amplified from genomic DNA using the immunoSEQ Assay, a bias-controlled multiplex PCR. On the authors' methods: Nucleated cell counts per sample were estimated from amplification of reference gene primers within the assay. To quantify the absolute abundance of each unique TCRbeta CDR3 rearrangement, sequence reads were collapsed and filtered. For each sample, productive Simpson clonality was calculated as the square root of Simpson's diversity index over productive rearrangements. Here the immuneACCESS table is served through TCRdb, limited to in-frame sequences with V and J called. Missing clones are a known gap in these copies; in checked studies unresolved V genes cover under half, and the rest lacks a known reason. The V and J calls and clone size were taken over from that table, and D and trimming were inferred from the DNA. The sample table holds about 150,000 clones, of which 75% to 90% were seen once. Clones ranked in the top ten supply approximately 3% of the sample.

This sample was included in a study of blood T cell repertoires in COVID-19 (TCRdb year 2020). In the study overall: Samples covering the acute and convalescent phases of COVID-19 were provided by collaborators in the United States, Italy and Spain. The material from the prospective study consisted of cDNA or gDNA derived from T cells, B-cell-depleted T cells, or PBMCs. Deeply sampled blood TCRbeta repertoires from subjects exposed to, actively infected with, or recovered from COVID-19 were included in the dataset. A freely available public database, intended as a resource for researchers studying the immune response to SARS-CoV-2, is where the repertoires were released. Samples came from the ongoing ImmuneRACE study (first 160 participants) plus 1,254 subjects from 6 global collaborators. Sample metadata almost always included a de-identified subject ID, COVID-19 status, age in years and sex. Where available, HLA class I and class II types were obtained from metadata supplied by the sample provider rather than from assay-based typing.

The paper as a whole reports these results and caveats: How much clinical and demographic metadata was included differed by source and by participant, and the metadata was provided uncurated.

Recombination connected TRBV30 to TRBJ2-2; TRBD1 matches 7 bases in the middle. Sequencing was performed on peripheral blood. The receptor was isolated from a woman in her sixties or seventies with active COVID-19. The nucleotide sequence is TGTGCCTGCCAAGGGGGCGTAAGGACCGGGGAGCTGTTTTTT. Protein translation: CACQGGVRTGELFF.